Each of the 28 T cell receptor beta chains below was sequenced from the same sample in a study of blood T cells in healthy people across ages. For the second PCR, which ran for about 7 to 11 cycles, a sample-barcoded 5' primer and a J-beta primer mix were used. In TCRdb, the 5' RACE reads were re-called with MiXCR into one record per CDR3 protein. The data hold 710,000 or so distinct CDR3 sequences, with about 30% observed a single time. Sequencing was done on a sample of blood. These receptors came from a woman of 80 years or more in good health.

The chain recombines TRBV7-9 with TRBJ2-1; D ambiguous. This CDR3 contains 14 residues. CDR1 is SEHNR, CDR2 FQNEAQ, per germline (reference sequence). V lost 6 bases to trimming and J lost 5 bases, with 14 bases between them. This CDR3 reads CASSPRRTDNEQFF. Written as DNA, the CDR3 is TGTGCCAGCAGTCCCAGGCGAACCGACAATGAGCAGTTCTTC. The entire variable domain, with the rest obtained from reference TRBV7-9 and TRBJ2-1, is as follows: DTGVSQNPRHKITKRGQNVTFRCDPISEHNRLYWYRQTLGQGPEFLTYFQNEAQLEKSRLLSDRFSAERPKGSFSTLEIQRTEQGDSAMYLCASSPRRTDNEQFFGPGTRLTVL.

This clonotype was found many times. The chain carries TRBV6-1 and TRBJ2-1, with D tentatively TRBD2 (6 bases). There are 12 residues in the CDR3. Trimming pared 5 bases from V and 8 bases from J, leaving 10 bases between. Germline loops: CDR1 MNHNS, CDR2 SASEGT. CDR3 in amino acids: CASSPPSDEQFF. The CDR3 DNA sequence: TGTGCCAGCAGTCCCCCTAGCGATGAGCAGTTCTTC.

The J gene is TRBJ1-1, the V gene TRBV20-1, with a weak D call TRBD1 (6 bases). Germline loops: CDR1 DFQATT, CDR2 SNEGSKA (reference sequence). V dropped 2 bases and J dropped 5 bases, with 12 bases sitting between them. The CDR3 spans 13 residues. CDR3 amino acids: CSARSGGRTEAFF. The CDR3 DNA reads as TGCAGTGCTAGAAGTGGGGGCCGGACTGAAGCTTTCTTT.

The chain is built from TRBV5-1 and TRBJ1-5; TRBD1 matches 7 bases. V shed 0 bases and J 1 base; nucleotides not matched to a gene: 13. In germline, CDR1 is SGHRS, CDR2 YFSETQ. The CDR3 consists of 19 residues. CDR3 sequence reads: CASSLVPRGADSSNQPQHF. The CDR3 DNA reads TGCGCCAGCAGCTTGGTACCCAGGGGGGCGGATTCGAGCAATCAGCCCCAGCATTTT. Full variable domain (outside the CDR3, taken from reference TRBV5-1 and TRBJ1-5): KAGVTQTPRYLIKTRGQQVTLSCSPISGHRSVSWYQQTPGQGLQFLFEYFSETQRNKGNFPGRFSGRQFSNSRSEMNVSTLELGDSALYLCASSLVPRGADSSNQPQHFGDGTRLSIL.

This clonotype was seen at least ten times. The J gene is TRBJ2-7, the V gene TRBV29-1; 7 bases map to TRBD1. Germline V gene data show CDR1 as SQVTM and CDR2 as ANQGSEA. The V segment lost 6 bases and the J segment 6 bases; nucleotides outside the gene matches: 14. CDR3 length: 14 amino acids. CDR3 in DNA: TGCAGCGTGACAGGGACCACCTCCTCGTCCGAGCAGTACTTC. Its protein product is CSVTGTTSSSEQYF.

At least ten counts were recorded for this clonotype. The chain couples TRBV5-6 to TRBJ2-5; the D gene is possibly TRBD2 (6 bases). The V end lost 4 bases, the J end lost 2 bases, and 15 bases lay between the germline ends. CDR1 is SGHDT, CDR2 YYEEEE, per germline. The CDR3 covers 15 residues. CDR3 sequence: CASSQLRGSQETQYF. In DNA, the CDR3 is TGTGCCAGCAGCCAACTCCGGGGGTCGCAAGAGACCCAGTACTTC. Full variable domain (rest looked up from reference TRBV5-6 and TRBJ2-5): DAGVTQSPTHLIKTRGQQVTLRCSPKSGHDTVSWYQQALGQGPQFIFQYYEEEERQRGNFPDRFSGHQFPNYSSELNVNALLLGDSALYLCASSQLRGSQETQYFGPGTRLLVL.

The chain uses TRBV20-1 and TRBJ2-3, with no clear D. The V end was cut by 0 bases, the J end by 4 bases, with 11 bases between. Germline V gives CDR1 DFQATT, CDR2 SNEGSKA (reference sequence). This CDR3 contains 14 residues. The CDR3 nucleotides read TGCAGTGCTAGAGATTTTCGTGGGGCAGATACGCAGTATTTT. It is translated as CSARDFRGADTQYF.

Worth noting for this clonotype: Given a much more abundant clone one base away, this may be a read error. V and J are TRBV20-1 and TRBJ2-7; 7 nucleotides align to TRBD1. J was trimmed by 0 bases and V by 0 bases; bases with no gene match: 5. The CDR3 consists of 15 residues. The V gene's germline CDR1 is DFQATT and CDR2 SNEGSKA (reference sequence). The CDR3 reads CSARDWDSYSYEQYF. DNA of the CDR3: TGCAGTGCTAGAGATTGGGACAGTTACTCCTACGAGCAGTACTTC.

Remarks on this clonotype: A much larger clone sits a single nucleotide away, making a read error possible. This chain connects TRBV27 to TRBJ1-6; TRBD1 is a possible D gene (5 bases). Looked up from germline, CDR1 is MNHEY and CDR2 is SMNVEV (reference sequence). This CDR3 spans 14 amino acids. Written as DNA, the CDR3 is TGTGCCAGCAGTTTACAGGGCAGTAATTCACCCCCCCACTTT. Its translation is CASSLQGSNSPPHF.

The rearrangement links TRBV27 to TRBJ2-7, with D unresolved. The germline V and J ends were trimmed by 6 bases and 6 bases, with 18 bases remaining between them. CDR1 is MNHEY and CDR2 is SMNVEV in the germline V gene (reference sequence). There are 14 residues in the CDR3. CDR3 residues: CASRPWGWEAEQYF. The DNA of the CDR3 is TGTGCCAGCAGGCCTTGGGGTTGGGAAGCCGAGCAGTACTTC.

This clonotype was detected only once. Given a much more abundant clone one base away, this may be a read error. The chain joins TRBV20-1 to TRBJ1-1; D is perhaps TRBD1 (6 bases). Germline V lookup: CDR1 DFQATT, CDR2 SNEGSKA (reference sequence). The V end lost 5 bases, the J end lost 2 bases, and 18 bases lay between the germline ends. The CDR3 spans 15 residues. The CDR3 DNA reads as TGCAGTGCTCGGCACTCAGGGGCCATAAACACTGAAGCTTTCTTT. Translation gives CSARHSGAINTEAFF.

This clonotype has only a few counts. The CDR3 reads CASSLQGQGADEQYF. Here the CDR3 DNA reads TGCGCCAGCAGCTTGCAGGGACAGGGGGCTGACGAGCAGTACTTC. This rearrangement joins TRBV5-1 to TRBJ2-7; 12 bases align to TRBD1. Germline V gene lookup returns CDR1 SGHRS and CDR2 YFSETQ. With V trimmed by 1 base and J by 5 bases, 4 bases remained unmatched. The CDR3 runs to 15 residues.

This clonotype was counted many times. The gene calls are TRBV7-9 and TRBJ2-1, with TRBD2 matching 8 bases. CDR3 length equals 14 residues. In germline, CDR1 is SEHNR, CDR2 FQNEAQ (reference sequence). Germline trimming cut 5 bases from V and 6 bases from J; bases unmatched to any gene: 6. Here the CDR3 reads CASSPGGLFNEQFF. The CDR3 nucleotides read TGTGCCAGCAGCCCGGGGGGGCTTTTCAATGAGCAGTTCTTC.

Note on this clonotype: A much more abundant neighbour one base away suggests this may be a read error. The chain uses TRBV20-1 and TRBJ1-2; 7 bases are a match to TRBD1. The CDR3 contains 15 residues. V gave up 6 bases and J gave up 0 bases; unmatched junction bases: 10. Germline lookup yields CDR1 DFQATT and CDR2 SNEGSKA (reference sequence). The CDR3 nucleotides read TGCAGTGCGCGGACAGGTTCGAAGGCTAACTATGGCTACACCTTC. Its translation: CSARTGSKANYGYTF.

This clonotype was counted at least ten times. The V gene is TRBV11-1, the J gene TRBJ2-3; TRBD2 might be the D (5 bases). Per germline, CDR1 SGHAT and CDR2 FQDESV (reference sequence). This CDR3 has 15 amino acids. V was pared by 6 bases and J by 0 bases, with 13 bases between. The CDR3 loop reads CASSPRRASTDTQYF. The DNA for the CDR3 is TGTGCCAGCAGTCCTCGGCGGGCCAGCACAGATACGCAGTATTTT.

The V call is TRBV4-1, the J call TRBJ2-1; a possible D gene is TRBD2 (6 bases). There are 16 residues in the CDR3. Trimming shortened V by 1 base and J by 0 bases, and 10 bases separated the two germline ends. Per the germline V gene, CDR1 is MGHRA and CDR2 is YSYEKL. The CDR3 DNA reads as TGCGCCAGCAGCCAAGCGGTAGCGGACTCCTACAATGAGCAGTTCTTC. Translated: CASSQAVADSYNEQFF.

The rearrangement joins TRBV7-9 to TRBJ2-1, with TRBD1 matching 11 bases. The CDR3 is made up of 20 amino acids. The germline CDR1 and CDR2 sequences are SEHNR and FQNEAQ (reference sequence). Trimming removed 2 bases from V and 0 bases from J; junction bases left unmatched: 12. For the CDR3, the DNA is TGTGCCAGCAGCTTACATAGGACAGGGGGCTTCAAAAGCTCCTACAATGAGCAGTTCTTC. This gives the protein CASSLHRTGGFKSSYNEQFF.

This clonotype was counted at least ten times. The V and J genes are TRBV20-1 and TRBJ1-2; D possibly corresponds to TRBD1 (6 bases). Germline CDR1 DFQATT, CDR2 SNEGSKA (reference sequence). CDR3 length: 13 residues. V lost 6 bases and J lost 8, with 19 bases in between. The DNA of the CDR3 is TGCAGTGCCCGAGGGGGGGCATCTAACGGCTACACCTTC. Amino acid sequence: CSARGGASNGYTF.

A remark on this clonotype: A much larger clone lies a single base off, so this may be a read error. The chain recombines TRBV6-5 with TRBJ2-5; TRBD2 is a possible D gene (5 bases). Trimming took 6 bases from V and 4 from J, leaving 15 bases between them. The CDR3 has 14 residues. CDR1 and CDR2 from the germline V gene are MNHEY and SVGAGI. The CDR3 DNA is TGTGCCAGCAGGGGAGCGCCCGGACGAGAGACCCAGTACTTC. It translates to CASRGAPGRETQYF.

In its sample, this clonotype was seen many times. The rearrangement links TRBV4-3 to TRBJ2-1; D is unclear. Germline CDR1 and CDR2: LGHNA and YSLEER. V was clipped by 1 base and J by 10 bases, with 14 bases between them. The length of the CDR3 is 14 residues. The CDR3 nucleotides read TGCGCCAGCAGCCAAGGGGCTCTGACTCGGGAGCAGTTCTTC. It translates to CASSQGALTREQFF.

This clonotype occurred many times. The chain has TRBV20-1 and TRBJ2-5; 15 nucleotides match TRBD2. There are 16 residues in the CDR3. The ends lost 5 bases at V and 4 bases at J; junction bases unmatched: 8. CDR1 and CDR2 from the germline V gene are DFQATT and SNEGSKA (reference sequence). CDR3 loop: CSALRTSGGASETQYF. CDR3 coding DNA: TGCAGTGCTCTACGGACTAGCGGGGGGGCCTCAGAGACCCAGTACTTC.

As regards this clonotype: Since a much larger clone is just one base distant, this may be a read error. V gene TRBV15 combines with J gene TRBJ2-1; TRBD2 aligns across 8 bases. The ends lost 6 bases at V and 12 bases at J; junction bases unmatched: 22. CDR1 LNHNV and CDR2 YYDKDF come from the germline V gene (reference sequence). This CDR3 has 17 amino acids. The CDR3 protein is CATSNFAGTRIRSVQFF. CDR3 DNA: TGTGCCACCAGTAATTTTGCCGGGACTAGAATAAGGTCCGTGCAGTTCTTC.

This clonotype showed up many times. The chain combines TRBV7-3 with TRBJ2-1; TRBD2 aligns across 8 bases. This CDR3 has 18 residues. The germline CDR1 and CDR2 sequences are SGHTA and FQGTGA. Trimming at V came to 0 bases and at J to 8 bases, leaving 15 bases not matched to a gene. CDR3 residues: CASSLTSFGTSYKDEQFF. For the CDR3, the DNA is TGTGCCAGCAGCTTAACTTCCTTTGGGACTAGTTATAAGGATGAGCAGTTCTTC.

The V gene is TRBV20-1, the J gene TRBJ1-3, with a possible D match to TRBD1 (6 bases). The CDR3 totals 14 residues. Germline loops: CDR1 DFQATT, CDR2 SNEGSKA (reference sequence). The ends were cut back, 6 bases at V and 0 bases at J, with 12 bases in the middle. This CDR3 reads CSAGGPFSGNTIYF. The CDR3, as DNA: TGCAGTGCGGGGGGGCCCTTCTCTGGAAACACCATATATTTT.

The chain has TRBV28 and TRBJ2-1; 8 nucleotides match TRBD2. TRBJ2-7 matches the DNA end more closely, so the J call is doubtful. Germline CDR1 is MDHEN and CDR2 is SYDVKM. The CDR3 is 15 residues long. CDR3 DNA sequence: TGTGCCAGCAGTCCCAGCGGGGGCCACTACAATGAGCAGTACTTC. This translates into CASSPSGGHYNEQYF.

The chain joins TRBV7-9 to TRBJ1-1; D not certain. The CDR3 runs to 12 residues. Trimming left V 1 base short and J 10 bases short, with 10 bases between. Germline lookup yields CDR1 SEHNR and CDR2 FQNEAQ (reference sequence). The CDR3 nucleotides are TGTGCCAGCAGCTTAGGACCCTTAGGAGCTTTCTTT. This encodes CASSLGPLGAFF.

As to this clonotype: A junction boundary mismatches the germline segment, possibly from a read error. The V and J genes are TRBV4-3 and TRBJ2-4; 10 nucleotides line up with TRBD1. Judging by the DNA end, TRBJ2-7 fits better; the J call may be wrong. This CDR3 region has 16 residues. Germline loops: CDR1 LGHNA, CDR2 YSLEER. The DNA for the CDR3 is TGCGCCAGCAACCAATCCCGGGGACAGGGGACCTACGAGCAGTACTTC. It is translated as CASNQSRGQGTYEQYF.

Comment on this clonotype: This could be a read error, since a much larger clone is one nucleotide away. The chain links TRBV25-1 to TRBJ2-3; 7 bases align to TRBD2. CDR1 and CDR2 from the germline V gene are MGHDK and SYGVNS. The V gene end was trimmed by 1 base and the J gene end by 4 bases; junction bases not matched to a gene: 14. The CDR3 is 18 amino acids. The CDR3 is CASSELARGAGRADTQYF. The CDR3 nucleotides read TGTGCCAGCAGTGAATTGGCTCGGGGAGCGGGAAGGGCAGATACGCAGTATTTT.